The 3 T cell receptor beta chains below were found in one sample sequenced in a study of T cell repertoires in cytomegalovirus infection. A single record per CDR3 protein comes from TCRdb applying MiXCR to the reads. The table lists 300,000 or so distinct CDR3 sequences, roughly 24% of them singletons, with around 14% in the top ten. The sample comprised PBMCs. These receptors all stem from a human donor in good health (CMV status not recorded). Some clones in this sample may be carry-over from other donors' samples.

This sequence joins TRBV27 and TRBJ2-2; TRBD1 agrees at 9 bases. The CDR3 is made up of 16 amino acids. J gave up 6 bases and V 6 bases, and 11 bases lay outside the gene matches. In germline, CDR1 is MNHEY, CDR2 SMNVEV (reference sequence). The CDR3 region has the DNA TGTGCCAGCAGAGCCCTCGGGACAGGGTATTCCGGGGAGCTGTTTTTT. This codes for CASRALGTGYSGELFF.

This clonotype turned up a few times. V and J are TRBV14 and TRBJ2-5; D possibly uses TRBD1 or TRBD2 (6 bases each). The germline V gene encodes CDR1 SGHDN and CDR2 FVKESK. V was pared by 4 bases and J by 4 bases, with 22 bases between. CDR3 length: 17 amino acids. CDR3 nucleotides: TGTGCCAGCAGCCTAAAAAAGTTAACTAGCAGGGGAGAGACCCAGTACTTC. Translated: CASSLKKLTSRGETQYF. The whole variable domain, remainder taken from reference TRBV14 and TRBJ2-5, is EAGVTQFPSHSVIEKGQTVTLRCDPISGHDNLYWYRRVMGKEIKFLLHFVKESKQDESGMPNNRFLAERTGGTYSTLKVQPAELEDSGVYFCASSLKKLTSRGETQYFGPGTRLLVL.

This chain links TRBV11-2 with TRBJ2-4; D is ambiguous. This CDR3 has 16 amino acids. The germline V gene encodes CDR1 SGHAT and CDR2 FQNNGV. V lost 0 bases and J lost 0, with 9 bases in between. The CDR3 loop reads CASSLEPGRAKNIQYF. Written as DNA, the CDR3 is TGTGCCAGCAGCTTAGAACCCGGAAGAGCCAAAAACATTCAGTACTTC.